This is a list of T cell receptor beta chains from one sample in a study of CD8+ T cells in alopecia areata. Sequenced by immunoSEQ multiplex PCR; TCRdb stores in-frame clones only, minus some. The data contain around 200,000 clones, roughly 63% of them singletons. The material was CD4+ T cells sorted from blood, obtained at week 0. These receptors were taken from a human donor with alopecia areata. Both conserved end residues are part of each CDR3. Fields, in order: V gene, CDR3 length, J gene, D gene, clone size, CDR3 protein, CDR3 DNA. A D gene is named only where the DNA matches it firmly. A clone size is listed for some rows: how often the clone was seen (once, few, many), or a class if it is expanded.

v_gene: TRBV11-2
len: 15
j_gene: TRBJ2-7
d_gene: -
abundance: few
CDR3aa: CASSLRGGPTYEQYF
CDR3nt: TGTGCCAGCAGCTTACGCGGGGGCCCAACCTACGAGCAGTACTTC

v_gene: TRBV7-3
len: 13
j_gene: TRBJ2-1
d_gene: TRBD2
abundance: -
CDR3aa: CASSPPTSGEQFF
CDR3nt: TGTGCCAGCAGCCCCCCGACTAGCGGTGAGCAGTTCTTC

v_gene: TRBV29-1
len: 14
j_gene: TRBJ2-7
d_gene: TRBD1
abundance: few
CDR3aa: CSVKDRQGAREQYF
CDR3nt: TGCAGCGTCAAAGACCGACAGGGGGCGCGGGAGCAGTACTTC

v_gene: TRBV4-3
len: 14
j_gene: TRBJ2-7
d_gene: -
abundance: -
CDR3aa: CASSQDQWSYEQYF
CDR3nt: TGCGCCAGCAGCCAAGATCAATGGTCCTACGAGCAGTACTTC

v_gene: TRBV29-1
len: 13
j_gene: TRBJ2-7
d_gene: TRBD1
abundance: -
CDR3aa: CSVDRGQGHEQYF
CDR3nt: TGCAGCGTTGACCGGGGACAGGGCCACGAGCAGTACTTC

v_gene: TRBV28
len: 14
j_gene: TRBJ1-2
d_gene: -
abundance: -
CDR3aa: CASSFGSSSGDYTF
CDR3nt: TGTGCCAGCAGTTTTGGGTCTAGTTCCGGTGACTACACCTTC

v_gene: TRBV4-1
len: 15
j_gene: TRBJ2-7
d_gene: -
abundance: -
CDR3aa: CASSQDRWSSYEQYF
CDR3nt: TGCGCCAGCAGCCAAGATCGCTGGAGCTCCTACGAGCAGTACTTC

v_gene: TRBV30
len: 12
j_gene: TRBJ1-2
d_gene: -
abundance: few
CDR3aa: CAWTRGNYGYTF
CDR3nt: TGTGCCTGGACCCGTGGGAACTATGGCTACACCTTC

v_gene: TRBV29-1
len: 16
j_gene: TRBJ2-3
d_gene: -
abundance: few
CDR3aa: CSVAGQEVGRADTQYF
CDR3nt: TGCAGCGTTGCTGGTCAGGAAGTCGGTCGGGCAGATACGCAGTATTTT

v_gene: TRBV29-1
len: 13
j_gene: TRBJ2-4
d_gene: -
abundance: -
CDR3aa: CSVEEGTKNIQYF
CDR3nt: TGCAGCGTTGAAGAGGGAACGAAAAACATTCAGTACTTC

v_gene: TRBV5-1
len: 13
j_gene: TRBJ1-1
d_gene: -
abundance: few
CDR3aa: CASSLEVNTEAFF
CDR3nt: TGCGCCAGCAGCTTGGAAGTGAACACTGAAGCTTTCTTT

v_gene: TRBV15
len: 11
j_gene: TRBJ2-5
d_gene: -
abundance: -
CDR3aa: CATSRLETQYF
CDR3nt: TGTGCCACCAGCAGATTAGAGACCCAGTACTTC

v_gene: TRBV7-2
len: 13
j_gene: TRBJ1-1
d_gene: -
abundance: -
CDR3aa: CASSLYRGTEAFF
CDR3nt: TGTGCCAGCAGCTTATACCGGGGGACTGAAGCTTTCTTT

v_gene: TRBV29-1
len: 13
j_gene: TRBJ2-1
d_gene: -
abundance: few
CDR3aa: CSVDVGGRNEQFF
CDR3nt: TGCAGCGTTGACGTCGGGGGGCGCAATGAGCAGTTCTTC

v_gene: TRBV27
len: 16
j_gene: TRBJ1-6
d_gene: -
abundance: few
CDR3aa: CASGEAGSSYNSPLHF
CDR3nt: TGTGCCAGCGGGGAGGCCGGGAGCTCCTATAATTCACCCCTCCACTTT

v_gene: TRBV5-6
len: 12
j_gene: TRBJ2-1
d_gene: -
abundance: -
CDR3aa: CASSSSGDEQFF
CDR3nt: TGTGCCAGCAGCTCCTCCGGTGATGAGCAGTTCTTC

v_gene: TRBV30
len: 16
j_gene: TRBJ1-1
d_gene: -
abundance: -
CDR3aa: CAWSKNNIVGNTEAFF
CDR3nt: TGTGCCTGGAGCAAAAACAACATTGTGGGGAACACTGAAGCTTTCTTT

v_gene: TRBV7-2
len: 15
j_gene: TRBJ2-3
d_gene: TRBD2
abundance: -
CDR3aa: CASSLTSVSTDTQYF
CDR3nt: TGTGCCAGCAGCTTGACTAGCGTGAGCACAGATACGCAGTATTTT

v_gene: TRBV9
len: 15
j_gene: TRBJ2-3
d_gene: TRBD2
abundance: -
CDR3aa: CASSISGGAKDTQYF
CDR3nt: TGTGCCAGCAGCATAAGCGGGGGGGCAAAAGATACGCAGTATTTT

v_gene: TRBV19
len: 14
j_gene: TRBJ2-7
d_gene: -
abundance: few
CDR3aa: CASSIRVSPYEQYF
CDR3nt: TGTGCCAGTAGTATCAGGGTTTCTCCCTACGAGCAGTACTTC

v_gene: TRBV20-1
len: 10
j_gene: TRBJ1-2
d_gene: -
abundance: -
CDR3aa: CSAFSGGYTF
CDR3nt: TGCAGTGCTTTTAGCGGTGGCTACACCTTC

v_gene: TRBV5-1
len: 14
j_gene: TRBJ2-7
d_gene: TRBD1
abundance: once
CDR3aa: CASSLGDRAYEQYF
CDR3nt: TGCGCCAGCAGCCTAGGGGACAGGGCCTACGAGCAGTACTTC

v_gene: TRBV30
len: 14
j_gene: TRBJ1-4
d_gene: -
abundance: once
CDR3aa: CAWKLGPTNEKLFF
CDR3nt: TGTGCCTGGAAATTGGGCCCAACTAATGAAAAACTGTTTTTT

v_gene: TRBV30
len: 12
j_gene: TRBJ2-3
d_gene: TRBD2
abundance: -
CDR3aa: CAWKRGTDTQYF
CDR3nt: TGTGCCTGGAAGCGGGGGACAGATACGCAGTATTTT

v_gene: TRBV5-1
len: 15
j_gene: TRBJ1-6
d_gene: -
abundance: few
CDR3aa: CASTLGGESNSPLHF
CDR3nt: TGCGCCAGCACCCTTGGGGGCGAGAGCAATTCACCCCTCCACTTT

v_gene: TRBV5-1
len: 14
j_gene: TRBJ2-3
d_gene: -
abundance: -
CDR3aa: CASSLVSSTDTQYF
CDR3nt: TGCGCCAGCAGCTTGGTATCTAGCACAGATACGCAGTATTTT

v_gene: TRBV5-1
len: 15
j_gene: TRBJ2-7
d_gene: TRBD1
abundance: -
CDR3aa: CASSPRDSEFGEQYF
CDR3nt: TGCGCCAGCAGCCCAAGGGACAGCGAATTTGGCGAGCAGTACTTC

v_gene: TRBV7-8
len: 14
j_gene: TRBJ1-2
d_gene: -
abundance: -
CDR3aa: CASSRRDREDGYTF
CDR3nt: TGTGCCAGCAGCCGGAGGGACCGCGAGGATGGCTACACCTTC

v_gene: TRBV11-3
len: 16
j_gene: TRBJ2-5
d_gene: TRBD2
abundance: -
CDR3aa: CASSLSGGLYQETQYF
CDR3nt: TGTGCCAGCAGCCTCAGCGGGGGATTATACCAAGAGACCCAGTACTTC

v_gene: TRBV30
len: 13
j_gene: TRBJ1-1
d_gene: -
abundance: -
CDR3aa: CAWRRGQGTEAFF
CDR3nt: TGTGCCTGGAGGCGGGGCCAAGGCACTGAAGCTTTCTTT

v_gene: TRBV11-3
len: 13
j_gene: TRBJ2-5
d_gene: -
abundance: -
CDR3aa: CASSFGVSETQYF
CDR3nt: TGTGCCAGCAGCTTCGGGGTGTCGGAGACCCAGTACTTC

v_gene: TRBV5-1
len: 14
j_gene: TRBJ2-7
d_gene: -
abundance: -
CDR3aa: CASSPGQRNYEQYF
CDR3nt: TGCGCCAGCAGCCCCGGACAGAGAAACTACGAGCAGTACTTC

v_gene: TRBV6-1
len: 15
j_gene: TRBJ2-7
d_gene: TRBD1
abundance: -
CDR3aa: CASSVGTGRTNEQYF
CDR3nt: TGTGCCAGCAGTGTGGGGACAGGGAGGACAAACGAGCAGTACTTC

v_gene: TRBV6-5
len: 13
j_gene: TRBJ1-6
d_gene: TRBD1
abundance: -
CDR3aa: CASSLTGSSPLHF
CDR3nt: TGTGCCAGCAGTCTGACAGGGTCTTCACCCCTCCACTTT

v_gene: TRBV2
len: 15
j_gene: TRBJ2-5
d_gene: -
abundance: -
CDR3aa: CASSEVGAEGETQYF
CDR3nt: TGTGCCAGCAGTGAAGTGGGGGCAGAAGGGGAGACCCAGTACTTC

v_gene: TRBV4-1
len: 15
j_gene: TRBJ1-2
d_gene: -
abundance: -
CDR3aa: CASSQGPDTSYGYTF
CDR3nt: TGCGCCAGCAGCCAAGGGCCAGACACCTCCTATGGCTACACCTTC

v_gene: TRBV6-1
len: 14
j_gene: TRBJ2-3
d_gene: TRBD2
abundance: -
CDR3aa: CASAGGLGTDTQYF
CDR3nt: TGTGCTAGTGCGGGGGGCCTGGGAACAGATACGCAGTATTTT

v_gene: TRBV27
len: 15
j_gene: TRBJ2-3
d_gene: TRBD2
abundance: once
CDR3aa: CASRASGGSTDTQYF
CDR3nt: TGTGCCAGCAGGGCTAGCGGGGGTAGCACAGATACGCAGTATTTT

v_gene: TRBV13
len: 13
j_gene: TRBJ2-7
d_gene: -
abundance: -
CDR3aa: CASSSVSSYEQYF
CDR3nt: TGTGCCAGCAGTTCGGTAAGCTCCTACGAGCAGTACTTC

v_gene: TRBV29-1
len: 16
j_gene: TRBJ2-5
d_gene: TRBD2
abundance: -
CDR3aa: CSGSPLSGGAWETQYF
CDR3nt: TGCAGCGGTAGCCCATTAAGCGGGGGGGCCTGGGAGACCCAGTACTTC

v_gene: TRBV15
len: 16
j_gene: TRBJ1-4
d_gene: -
abundance: -
CDR3aa: CATSREPGSRGEKLFF
CDR3nt: TGTGCCACCAGCAGAGAACCAGGGAGTAGGGGTGAAAAACTGTTTTTT

v_gene: TRBV7-2
len: 15
j_gene: TRBJ1-5
d_gene: -
abundance: few
CDR3aa: CASSLEPGGNQPQHF
CDR3nt: TGTGCCAGCAGCTTAGAACCCGGAGGGAATCAGCCCCAGCATTTT